This record concerns one T cell receptor (beta chain) sequence. Its matching antigen is unknown. Over chemoradiotherapy, repertoires were sampled more than once. This table comes from immunoSEQ multiplex PCR, and its TCRdb copy is limited to in-frame clones, with some not included. The profile shows more than 9,000 clones, around 91% of them singletons. These data belong to a study of chemoradiotherapy in HPV16-positive cancers. Study summary: Candidate HPV-specific clones and shared TCR motifs came from a couple of HPV16-positive patients. Points from the study as a whole: HPV-specific T cells were functionally defined from only a couple of HPV16-positive patients. Non-HPV-specific T cells did not expand in tumors during treatment, whereas candidate HPV-specific clones and E7-related motifs did.

The CDR3 is 13 amino acids. The V gene end was trimmed by 4 bases and the J gene end by 4 bases; junction bases not matched to a gene: 3. CDR1 and CDR2 from the germline V gene are SGHDT and YYEEEE. The V call is TRBV5-6, the J call TRBJ2-7; 9 bases line up with TRBD2. The sequence came from a human donor with HPV-associated anogenital cancer. Sampling was performed from a patient who underwent chemoradiotherapy. As DNA, the CDR3 is TGTGCCAGCAGCCCGGGACTAGCTTACGAGCAGTACTTC. Translating it yields CASSPGLAYEQYF.